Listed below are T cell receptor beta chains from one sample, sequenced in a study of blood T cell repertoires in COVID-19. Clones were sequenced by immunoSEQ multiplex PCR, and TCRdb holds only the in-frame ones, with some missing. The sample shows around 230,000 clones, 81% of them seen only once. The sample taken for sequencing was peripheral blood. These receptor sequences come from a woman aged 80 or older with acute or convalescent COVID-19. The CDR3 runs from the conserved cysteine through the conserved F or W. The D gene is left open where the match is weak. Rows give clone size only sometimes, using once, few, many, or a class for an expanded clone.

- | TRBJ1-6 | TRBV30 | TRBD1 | TGTGCCTGGAGTTCGGGACAGGGAAATTCACCCCTCCACTTT | CAWSSGQGNSPLHF
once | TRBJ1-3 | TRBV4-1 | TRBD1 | TGCGCCAGCAGCCCCGGGGGACAGAGATTCTCTGGAAACACCATATATTTT | CASSPGGQRFSGNTIYF
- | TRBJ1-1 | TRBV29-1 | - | TGCAGCGTTGCCCCCAGTAACACTGAAGCTTTCTTT | CSVAPSNTEAFF
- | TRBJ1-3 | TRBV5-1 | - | TGCGCCAGCAGCCAACAGCCCCTCTCTACTGGAAACACCATATATTTT | CASSQQPLSTGNTIYF
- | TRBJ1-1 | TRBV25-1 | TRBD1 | TGTGCCAGCAGTCAACCAGGGGGCACTGAAGCTTTCTTT | CASSQPGGTEAFF
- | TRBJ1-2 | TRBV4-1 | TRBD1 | TGCGCCAGCAGCGCCCGTCCGGGACAGGGGGAAAGAATAGCCAATGGCTACACCTTC | CASSARPGQGERIANGYTF
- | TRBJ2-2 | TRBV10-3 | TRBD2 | TGTGCCATCAGTGAAGGGGTAGCGGGAGAGCTGTTTTTT | CAISEGVAGELFF
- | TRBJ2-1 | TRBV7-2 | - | TGTGCCAGCAGCTTAGGTGGGGGGAAAAGCTCCTACAATGAGCAGTTCTTC | CASSLGGGKSSYNEQFF
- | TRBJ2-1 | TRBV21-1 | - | TGTGCCAGCGGACAGGGTAAAGACAATGAGCAGTTCTTC | CASGQGKDNEQFF
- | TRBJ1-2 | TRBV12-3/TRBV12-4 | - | TGTGCCAGCAGTCAGATGAACTATGGCTACACCTTC | CASSQMNYGYTF
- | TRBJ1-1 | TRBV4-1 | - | TGCGCCAGCAGCCAAGTAAGGGGCACTGAAGCTTTCTTT | CASSQVRGTEAFF
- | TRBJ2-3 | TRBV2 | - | TGTGCCAGCAGGGGAGGGGGGACTAGCACAGATACGCAGTATTTT | CASRGGGTSTDTQYF
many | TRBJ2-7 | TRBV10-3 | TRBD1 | TGTGCCGTCGGACAGGGGAGGACATCCTACGAGCAGTACTTC | CAVGQGRTSYEQYF
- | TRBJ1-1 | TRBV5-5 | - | TGTGCCAGCAGCTTTAGCGCCGTAAGGACCACTGAAGCTTTCTTT | CASSFSAVRTTEAFF
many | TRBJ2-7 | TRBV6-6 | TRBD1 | TGTGCCAGCAGACAAGGACAGGGTCACTACGAGCAGTACTTC | CASRQGQGHYEQYF
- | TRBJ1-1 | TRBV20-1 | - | TGCAGTGCTAGTCATCATGAGGGCAGGAACACTGAAGCTTTCTTT | CSASHHEGRNTEAFF
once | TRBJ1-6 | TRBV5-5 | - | TGTGCCAGCAGCCAGGCAGGGGAACCCCTCCACTTT | CASSQAGEPLHF
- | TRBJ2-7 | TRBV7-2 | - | TGTGCCAGCAGCTTAGGGCGGCCTAGCTCCTACGAGCAGTACTTC | CASSLGRPSSYEQYF
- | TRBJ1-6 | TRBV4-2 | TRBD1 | TGTGCCAGCAAGTCTTTAGGGACAGGCCCGATTGGGATGGGTTCACCCCTCCACTTT | CASKSLGTGPIGMGSPLHF
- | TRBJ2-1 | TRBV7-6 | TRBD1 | TGTGCCAGCAGCTTATTGGGTAGTGTGGGTCCGGGACAGGGGTACAATGAGCAGTTCTTC | CASSLLGSVGPGQGYNEQFF
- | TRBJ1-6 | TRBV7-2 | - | TGTGCCAGCACCGGGGGGGGATTTAATTCACCCCTCCACTTT | CASTGGGFNSPLHF
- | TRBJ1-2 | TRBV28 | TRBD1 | TGTGCCAGATCAGGGGGCGAGTTGGGCTACACCTTC | CARSGGELGYTF
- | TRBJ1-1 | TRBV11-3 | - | TGTGCCAGCAGCCCTCGAGAGGGCACTGAAGCTTTCTTT | CASSPREGTEAFF
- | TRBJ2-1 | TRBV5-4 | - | TGTGCCAGCAGCGTACCGGGCTCCGGACGGGAAGATGAGCAGTTCTTC | CASSVPGSGREDEQFF
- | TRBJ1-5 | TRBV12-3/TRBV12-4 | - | TGTGCCAGCAGTTTTGGGGAGGATCAGCCCCAGCATTTT | CASSFGEDQPQHF
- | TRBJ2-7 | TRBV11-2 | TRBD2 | TGTGCCAGCAGCTTAGAGGCGGGAGCGAAAGAGCAGTACTTC | CASSLEAGAKEQYF
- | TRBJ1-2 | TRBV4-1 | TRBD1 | TGCGCCAGCAGCCAAGGTGATGTAGGAGGGGGCGCTCGGGGCTACACCTTC | CASSQGDVGGGARGYTF
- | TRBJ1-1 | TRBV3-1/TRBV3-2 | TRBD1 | TGTGCCAGCAGCCAGTGGGGACAGCCGAACACTGAAGCTTTCTTT | CASSQWGQPNTEAFF
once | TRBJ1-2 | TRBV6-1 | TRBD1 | TGTGCCAGCAGTGTTTCAGGGGGCTACAACTCCTATGGCTACACCTTC | CASSVSGGYNSYGYTF
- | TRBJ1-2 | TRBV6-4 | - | TGTGCCAGCAGTGACTCGTGGCGGAGTGACTATGGCTACACCTTC | CASSDSWRSDYGYTF
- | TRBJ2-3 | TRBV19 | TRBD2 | TGTGCCAGTAGTATTGGACTAGCGGGAGGGCACACAGATACGCAGTATTTT | CASSIGLAGGHTDTQYF
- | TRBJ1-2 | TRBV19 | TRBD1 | TGTGCCAGTGGACCCGGGACAGGATATGGCTACACCTTC | CASGPGTGYGYTF
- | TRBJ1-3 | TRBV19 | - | TGTGCCAGTAGTATAGACAGCTCTGGAAACACCATATATTTT | CASSIDSSGNTIYF
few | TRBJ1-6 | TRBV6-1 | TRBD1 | TGTGCCAGCAGTGAAAGGGGTTTCCGGGACAGTAAGAATTCACCCCTCCACTTT | CASSERGFRDSKNSPLHF
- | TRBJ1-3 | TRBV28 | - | TGTGCCAGCAGTACGTGGCTTTTGGCTGGAAACACCATATATTTT | CASSTWLLAGNTIYF
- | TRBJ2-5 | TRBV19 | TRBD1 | TGTGCCAGTAGTGAAAACAGGGGTCGCGAGACCCAGTACTTC | CASSENRGRETQYF
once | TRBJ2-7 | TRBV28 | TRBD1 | TGTGCCAGCAGTTTAGTGGACAGGGATTACGAGCAGTACTTC | CASSLVDRDYEQYF
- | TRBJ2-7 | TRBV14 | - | TGTGCCAGCAGCCAAGAATCAGAGGAGGGCTACGAGCAGTACTTC | CASSQESEEGYEQYF
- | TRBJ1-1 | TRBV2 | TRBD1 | TGTGCCAGCATCGTAGTTAGGGACAGGGAAGCTTTCTTT | CASIVVRDREAFF
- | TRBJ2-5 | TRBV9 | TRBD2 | TGTGCCAGCAGCTCAGCAGGCGGGAGGGCCTATGAGACCCAGTACTTC | CASSSAGGRAYETQYF
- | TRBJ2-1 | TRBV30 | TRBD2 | TGTGCCTGGAGTCGCCGTATAGGTTTAGCGGGAGTAGGCAATGAGCAGTTCTTC | CAWSRRIGLAGVGNEQFF
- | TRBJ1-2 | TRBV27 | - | TGTGCCAGCAGTTTACGCTGGGAGTATGGCTACACCTTC | CASSLRWEYGYTF
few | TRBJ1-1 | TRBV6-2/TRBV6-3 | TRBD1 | TGTGCCAGCAGTTGGGACAGGGGCGGCCCCATGAACACTGAAGCTTTCTTT | CASSWDRGGPMNTEAFF
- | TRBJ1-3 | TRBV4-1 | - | TGCGCCAGCAGCCAAGGGTATACACAGGGAGCTGGAAACACCATATATTTT | CASSQGYTQGAGNTIYF
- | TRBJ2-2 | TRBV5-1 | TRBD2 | TGCGCCAGCAGACCCTCCGGGACTAGCGGGAGCGGGGAGCTGTTTTTT | CASRPSGTSGSGELFF
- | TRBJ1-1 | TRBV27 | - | TGTGCCAGCAGCACGCCCTCCGGGACACCGAACACTGAAGCTTTCTTT | CASSTPSGTPNTEAFF
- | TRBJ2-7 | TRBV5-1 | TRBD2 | TGCGCCAGCAGCGTGGGGACTAGCCCCCACGAGCAGTACTTC | CASSVGTSPHEQYF
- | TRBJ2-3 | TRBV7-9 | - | TGTGCCACACTAATTGTTAATACGCAGTATTTT | CATLIVNTQYF
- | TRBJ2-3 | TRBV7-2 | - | TGTGCCAGCAGCCTTACAGGGATAACCACAGATACGCAGTATTTT | CASSLTGITTDTQYF
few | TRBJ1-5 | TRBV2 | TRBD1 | TGTGCCAGCAGTCGGGAGGGGGCGAGGTTAAATCAGCCCCAGCATTTT | CASSREGARLNQPQHF
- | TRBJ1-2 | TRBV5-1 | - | TGCGCCAGCAGCTTGGCCGTCGAGGATGGCTACACCTTC | CASSLAVEDGYTF
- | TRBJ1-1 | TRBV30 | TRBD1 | TGTGCCTGGAACAGGGGGGGTCTCCAAGCTTTCTTT | CAWNRGGLQAFF
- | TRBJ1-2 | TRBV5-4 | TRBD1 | TGTGCCAGCAGCTTGGCCGGTATAGGGGGCGCTTATGGCTACACCTTC | CASSLAGIGGAYGYTF
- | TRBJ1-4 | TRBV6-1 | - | TGTGCCAGCAGTGTTCAGGGTCGCCACAACTCTGATGAAAAACTGTTTTTT | CASSVQGRHNSDEKLFF
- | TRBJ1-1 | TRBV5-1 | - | TGCGCCAGCAGCCTGAACAGTCCCCCAGCCCCTGAAGCTTTCTTT | CASSLNSPPAPEAFF
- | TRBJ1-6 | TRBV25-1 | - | TGTGCCAGCAGTGATTCTTACAGGGTGGCTTCACCCCTCCACTTT | CASSDSYRVASPLHF
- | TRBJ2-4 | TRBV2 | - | TGTGCCAGCAAGAGAGAGAGGGCGGCCAAAAACATTCAGTACTTC | CASKRERAAKNIQYF
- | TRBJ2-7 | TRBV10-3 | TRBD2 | TGTGCCATCAACAGCGGGGCGTCCTACGAGCAGTACTTC | CAINSGASYEQYF
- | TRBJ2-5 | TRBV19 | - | TGTGCCAGTAGCATCTACCCGTACCAAGAGACCCAGTACTTC | CASSIYPYQETQYF